The clone carrying this T cell receptor (beta chain) came up once. The antigen is not known. A much larger clone differs from this one at a single base, so this may be a read error. This sample was taken from a study of tumor-infiltrating lymphocytes in primary liver carcinoma. The input was about 500 ng total RNA; TCR beta cDNA was made from it with a constant-region primer. Investigators got TCR beta libraries out of three nested multiplex PCR rounds, done with slightly modified ARM-PCR. In the first two PCR rounds, TRBV1-TRBV30 forward primers were paired with a C-beta reverse primer, and each round lasted approximately 10 cycles. Each CDR3 protein is one row after TCRdb ran MiXCR on the multiplex PCR reads. The top ten hold roughly 6.4% of the sample, which has about 200,000 distinct CDR3 sequences, about two thirds seen once. Germline DNA was extracted alongside blood RNA, which was obtained from unsorted whole blood. Sampling before surgery obtained 3.5 to 4 milliliters of peripheral blood.

Regarding the study as a whole: The use of bulk unsorted samples meant that CD4+ and CD8+ repertoires were not compared.

From germline, CDR1 is MNHNS and CDR2 SASEGT. The CDR3 length is 11 residues. Trimming took 8 bases from V and 8 from J; bases not matched to a gene: 3. This clonotype originated in a woman aged 60 to 75 with primary liver carcinoma and hepatitis B virus infection. This sequence joins TRBV6-1 and TRBJ2-1; 7 bases align to TRBD1. The sequenced sample consisted of peripheral blood. The CDR3 DNA reads as TGTGCCAGCCGGGACAGCTATGAGCAGTTCTTC. This sequence encodes CASRDSYEQFF.